Listed below are T cell receptor beta chains from one sample, sequenced in a study of OX40 agonist ivuxolimab in advanced cancers. Measured with immunoSEQ multiplex PCR; TCRdb has only the in-frame clones, and not every one. The data contain approximately 10,000 clones, roughly 86% of them singletons. The source was CD4+ or CD8+ T cells sorted from blood, collected in a trial of the OX40 agonist ivuxolimab. The receptors here all came from an adult with an advanced solid tumor such as melanoma, head and neck, liver or kidney cancer. The CDR3 runs from the conserved cysteine through the conserved F or W. Each record gives: clone size, V gene, J gene, D gene, CDR3 protein, CDR3 DNA. D genes are given only for firm matches. The listing skips clone size in some rows; elsewhere it reads once, few, many or a size class.

abundance: -; v_gene: TRBV28; j_gene: TRBJ1-2; d_gene: TRBD1; CDR3aa: CASSLRGSYGYTF; CDR3nt: TGTGCCAGCAGTCTCAGGGGGTCCTATGGCTACACCTTC
abundance: -; v_gene: TRBV4-3; j_gene: TRBJ2-3; d_gene: -; CDR3aa: CASSPGTRIGTDTQYF; CDR3nt: TGCGCCAGCAGCCCCGGGACGCGTATCGGTACAGATACGCAGTATTTT
abundance: once; v_gene: TRBV7-2; j_gene: TRBJ2-3; d_gene: -; CDR3aa: CASSPSSGTPQDTQYF; CDR3nt: TGTGCCAGCAGCCCCAGCTCCGGGACGCCCCAGGATACGCAGTATTTT
abundance: -; v_gene: TRBV29-1; j_gene: TRBJ2-7; d_gene: -; CDR3aa: CSVEGGKTYEQYF; CDR3nt: TGCAGCGTTGAAGGTGGGAAAACCTACGAGCAGTACTTC
abundance: -; v_gene: TRBV5-6; j_gene: TRBJ1-1; d_gene: -; CDR3aa: CASSFETEAFF; CDR3nt: TGTGCCAGCAGCTTCGAAACTGAAGCTTTCTTT
abundance: -; v_gene: TRBV27; j_gene: TRBJ1-2; d_gene: -; CDR3aa: CASSLGVGGSNYGYTF; CDR3nt: TGTGCCAGCAGTTTAGGGGTAGGAGGCTCTAACTATGGCTACACCTTC
abundance: few; v_gene: TRBV30; j_gene: TRBJ1-6; d_gene: -; CDR3aa: CAWSVNGEGYSPLHF; CDR3nt: TGTGCCTGGAGTGTAAACGGGGAGGGATATTCACCCCTCCACTTT
abundance: -; v_gene: TRBV27; j_gene: TRBJ2-2; d_gene: -; CDR3aa: CASSIQGPGELFF; CDR3nt: TGTGCCAGCAGTATACAGGGACCCGGGGAGCTGTTTTTT
abundance: -; v_gene: TRBV6-1; j_gene: TRBJ2-7; d_gene: TRBD1; CDR3aa: CASSEDRISSYEQYF; CDR3nt: TGTGCCAGCAGCGAGGACAGGATCAGCTCCTACGAGCAGTACTTC
abundance: -; v_gene: TRBV9; j_gene: TRBJ2-5; d_gene: TRBD2; CDR3aa: CASSLSGGAFETQYF; CDR3nt: TGTGCCAGCAGCCTTAGCGGGGGGGCCTTTGAGACCCAGTACTTC
abundance: once; v_gene: TRBV28; j_gene: TRBJ1-4; d_gene: TRBD1; CDR3aa: CASSMTGRTNNEKLFF; CDR3nt: TGTGCCAGCAGCATGACAGGGCGAACTAATAATGAAAAACTGTTTTTT
abundance: -; v_gene: TRBV27; j_gene: TRBJ2-1; d_gene: -; CDR3aa: CASSGLQGVTYNEQFF; CDR3nt: TGTGCCAGCAGTGGGTTACAGGGTGTCACCTACAATGAGCAGTTCTTC
abundance: -; v_gene: TRBV30; j_gene: TRBJ1-1; d_gene: -; CDR3aa: CAWSVGSRGNTEAFF; CDR3nt: TGTGCCTGGAGTGTAGGCAGCCGGGGGAACACTGAAGCTTTCTTT
abundance: -; v_gene: TRBV13; j_gene: TRBJ2-7; d_gene: -; CDR3aa: CASSSEERGYEQYF; CDR3nt: TGTGCCAGCAGCTCAGAGGAGAGGGGCTACGAGCAGTACTTC
abundance: -; v_gene: TRBV9; j_gene: TRBJ2-7; d_gene: TRBD2; CDR3aa: CASSVESGSWYEQYF; CDR3nt: TGTGCCAGCAGCGTAGAAAGCGGGAGTTGGTACGAGCAGTACTTC
abundance: few; v_gene: TRBV30; j_gene: TRBJ1-5; d_gene: -; CDR3aa: CAWSPGGGNQPQHF; CDR3nt: TGTGCCTGGAGCCCGGGGGGGGGCAATCAGCCCCAGCATTTT
abundance: -; v_gene: TRBV30; j_gene: TRBJ2-7; d_gene: -; CDR3aa: CAWSIGRNYEQYF; CDR3nt: TGTGCCTGGAGTATTGGAAGAAACTACGAGCAGTACTTC
abundance: once; v_gene: TRBV18; j_gene: TRBJ1-1; d_gene: -; CDR3aa: CASSPPGTEAFF; CDR3nt: TGTGCCAGCTCACCCCCCGGGACTGAAGCTTTCTTT
abundance: -; v_gene: TRBV6-4; j_gene: TRBJ2-3; d_gene: -; CDR3aa: CASSDETGTSTDTQYF; CDR3nt: TGTGCCAGCAGTGACGAGACAGGCACTAGCACAGATACGCAGTATTTT
abundance: -; v_gene: TRBV28; j_gene: TRBJ1-6; d_gene: TRBD1; CDR3aa: CASSSGTGGQYNSPLHF; CDR3nt: TGTGCCAGCAGTTCGGGGACAGGGGGCCAATATAATTCACCCCTCCACTTT
abundance: -; v_gene: TRBV13; j_gene: TRBJ1-1; d_gene: -; CDR3aa: CASSDGGGTEAFF; CDR3nt: TGTGCCAGCAGCGATGGTGGCGGGACTGAAGCTTTCTTT
abundance: few; v_gene: TRBV7-9; j_gene: TRBJ2-7; d_gene: TRBD1; CDR3aa: CASSFGTGGIYSYEQYF; CDR3nt: TGTGCCAGCAGCTTCGGGACAGGGGGCATTTACTCCTACGAGCAGTACTTC
abundance: -; v_gene: TRBV11-3; j_gene: TRBJ2-1; d_gene: -; CDR3aa: CASSLVAASSYNEQFF; CDR3nt: TGTGCCAGCAGCTTAGTCGCAGCTAGCTCCTACAATGAGCAGTTCTTC
abundance: -; v_gene: TRBV28; j_gene: TRBJ1-1; d_gene: -; CDR3aa: CASQDGGNTEAFF; CDR3nt: TGTGCCAGCCAGGACGGGGGGAACACTGAAGCTTTCTTT
abundance: -; v_gene: TRBV6-5; j_gene: TRBJ2-7; d_gene: -; CDR3aa: CASSYSLDREVNEQYF; CDR3nt: TGTGCCAGCAGTTACTCGTTAGACAGGGAGGTGAACGAGCAGTACTTC
abundance: -; v_gene: TRBV7-2; j_gene: TRBJ2-7; d_gene: -; CDR3aa: CASSPDGRGGEQYF; CDR3nt: TGTGCCAGCAGCCCCGATGGGAGGGGGGGCGAGCAGTACTTC
abundance: few; v_gene: TRBV7-6; j_gene: TRBJ1-1; d_gene: -; CDR3aa: CASSLEQGGGVAEAFF; CDR3nt: TGTGCCAGCAGCTTAGAACAGGGAGGTGGAGTTGCTGAAGCTTTCTTT
abundance: -; v_gene: TRBV14; j_gene: TRBJ1-3; d_gene: -; CDR3aa: CASSQSGTGNTIYF; CDR3nt: TGTGCCAGCAGCCAATCGGGGACTGGAAACACCATATATTTT
abundance: -; v_gene: TRBV9; j_gene: TRBJ2-3; d_gene: -; CDR3aa: CASSVVAAEGTDTQYF; CDR3nt: TGTGCCAGCAGCGTAGTTGCGGCGGAGGGGACAGATACGCAGTATTTT
abundance: -; v_gene: TRBV30; j_gene: TRBJ1-2; d_gene: TRBD1; CDR3aa: CAWRIRVGQGDRGYTF; CDR3nt: TGTGCCTGGAGGATCCGGGTTGGACAGGGAGATCGTGGCTACACCTTC
abundance: once; v_gene: TRBV7-9; j_gene: TRBJ2-2; d_gene: -; CDR3aa: CASSLARAPGTGELFF; CDR3nt: TGTGCCAGCAGCTTAGCCCGGGCCCCGGGCACCGGGGAGCTGTTTTTT
abundance: -; v_gene: TRBV19; j_gene: TRBJ1-5; d_gene: -; CDR3aa: CASRRATDQPQHF; CDR3nt: TGTGCCAGTAGGCGGGCCACGGATCAGCCCCAGCATTTT
abundance: -; v_gene: TRBV7-2; j_gene: TRBJ2-1; d_gene: -; CDR3aa: CASSLAPSPGGSYNEQFF; CDR3nt: TGTGCCAGCAGCTTAGCCCCCAGTCCCGGGGGCTCCTACAATGAGCAGTTCTTC
abundance: few; v_gene: TRBV19; j_gene: TRBJ2-1; d_gene: -; CDR3aa: CASSIPRDYNEQFF; CDR3nt: TGTGCCAGTAGTATCCCCAGGGACTACAATGAGCAGTTCTTC
abundance: -; v_gene: TRBV9; j_gene: TRBJ2-7; d_gene: -; CDR3aa: CASSPRITSSYEQYF; CDR3nt: TGTGCCAGCAGCCCCAGAATTACCAGCTCCTACGAGCAGTACTTC
abundance: -; v_gene: TRBV27; j_gene: TRBJ2-1; d_gene: -; CDR3aa: CASSLSRPPNEQFF; CDR3nt: TGTGCCAGCAGTTTATCTCGCCCACCGAATGAGCAGTTCTTC
abundance: -; v_gene: TRBV11-2; j_gene: TRBJ2-1; d_gene: -; CDR3aa: CASSWGQVPDNEQFF; CDR3nt: TGTGCCAGCAGCTGGGGACAAGTCCCCGACAATGAGCAGTTCTTC
abundance: -; v_gene: TRBV9; j_gene: TRBJ2-1; d_gene: -; CDR3aa: CASRGNNEQFF; CDR3nt: TGTGCCAGCAGAGGGAACAATGAGCAGTTCTTC
abundance: -; v_gene: TRBV19; j_gene: TRBJ2-2; d_gene: -; CDR3aa: CASRSSGAGTGELFF; CDR3nt: TGTGCCAGTAGGAGTTCAGGGGCCGGCACCGGGGAGCTGTTTTTT
abundance: -; v_gene: TRBV9; j_gene: TRBJ2-7; d_gene: TRBD1; CDR3aa: CASSVEGTVTYEQYF; CDR3nt: TGTGCCAGCAGCGTAGAAGGGACAGTTACCTACGAGCAGTACTTC
abundance: -; v_gene: TRBV2; j_gene: TRBJ2-1; d_gene: TRBD1; CDR3aa: CASQHSRQGPFNEQFF; CDR3nt: TGTGCCAGCCAACATTCTCGACAGGGTCCCTTCAATGAGCAGTTCTTC
abundance: -; v_gene: TRBV28; j_gene: TRBJ1-4; d_gene: TRBD1; CDR3aa: CASSKNRGEEKLFF; CDR3nt: TGTGCCAGCAGTAAAAACAGGGGAGAGGAAAAACTGTTTTTT
abundance: -; v_gene: TRBV19; j_gene: TRBJ2-1; d_gene: TRBD1; CDR3aa: CASSSDRGSGQFF; CDR3nt: TGTGCCAGTAGTTCAGACAGGGGGTCAGGGCAGTTCTTC
abundance: -; v_gene: TRBV4-1; j_gene: TRBJ2-7; d_gene: TRBD2; CDR3aa: CASSQVSFGTSAYEQYF; CDR3nt: TGCGCCAGCAGCCAAGTGAGTTTCGGGACTAGCGCCTACGAGCAGTACTTC
abundance: -; v_gene: TRBV7-9; j_gene: TRBJ2-7; d_gene: -; CDR3aa: CASSLLTGGVTYEQYF; CDR3nt: TGTGCCAGCAGCTTGTTGACTGGGGGTGTCACCTACGAGCAGTACTTC
abundance: -; v_gene: TRBV5-4; j_gene: TRBJ1-1; d_gene: -; CDR3aa: CASRPDGGGTEAFF; CDR3nt: TGTGCCAGCAGACCTGACGGCGGGGGCACTGAAGCTTTCTTT
abundance: -; v_gene: TRBV11-2; j_gene: TRBJ1-2; d_gene: -; CDR3aa: CASSSGKNYGYTF; CDR3nt: TGTGCCAGCAGCTCAGGAAAGAACTATGGCTACACCTTC
abundance: -; v_gene: TRBV6-5; j_gene: TRBJ2-7; d_gene: -; CDR3aa: CASSYGNAYEQYF; CDR3nt: TGTGCCAGCAGTTACGGCAATGCCTACGAGCAGTACTTC
abundance: -; v_gene: TRBV18; j_gene: TRBJ1-5; d_gene: -; CDR3aa: CASSPDNNQPQHF; CDR3nt: TGTGCCAGCTCACCGGACAACAATCAGCCCCAGCATTTT
abundance: once; v_gene: TRBV9; j_gene: TRBJ2-3; d_gene: -; CDR3aa: CASSATSLTDTQYF; CDR3nt: TGTGCCAGCAGCGCAACATCGCTCACAGATACGCAGTATTTT
abundance: -; v_gene: TRBV11-2; j_gene: TRBJ2-1; d_gene: TRBD1; CDR3aa: CASSLVLSSGTGWSEQFF; CDR3nt: TGTGCCAGCAGCTTAGTCCTAAGCTCCGGGACAGGGTGGAGTGAGCAGTTCTTC
abundance: -; v_gene: TRBV5-1; j_gene: TRBJ2-6; d_gene: -; CDR3aa: CASSFGYPNSGANVLTF; CDR3nt: TGCGCCAGCAGCTTTGGTTATCCGAATTCTGGGGCCAACGTCCTGACTTTC
abundance: -; v_gene: TRBV19; j_gene: TRBJ2-1; d_gene: TRBD2; CDR3aa: CASSALWASGSYNEQFF; CDR3nt: TGTGCCAGTAGTGCCCTCTGGGCTAGCGGATCCTACAATGAGCAGTTCTTC
abundance: -; v_gene: TRBV27; j_gene: TRBJ1-5; d_gene: TRBD1; CDR3aa: CASSLNRGGNQPQHF; CDR3nt: TGTGCCAGCAGTTTAAACAGGGGCGGCAATCAGCCCCAGCATTTT
abundance: -; v_gene: TRBV5-1; j_gene: TRBJ2-7; d_gene: TRBD2; CDR3aa: CASSPGTSGIVDYEQYF; CDR3nt: TGCGCCAGCAGTCCCGGGACTAGCGGGATCGTGGACTACGAGCAGTACTTC